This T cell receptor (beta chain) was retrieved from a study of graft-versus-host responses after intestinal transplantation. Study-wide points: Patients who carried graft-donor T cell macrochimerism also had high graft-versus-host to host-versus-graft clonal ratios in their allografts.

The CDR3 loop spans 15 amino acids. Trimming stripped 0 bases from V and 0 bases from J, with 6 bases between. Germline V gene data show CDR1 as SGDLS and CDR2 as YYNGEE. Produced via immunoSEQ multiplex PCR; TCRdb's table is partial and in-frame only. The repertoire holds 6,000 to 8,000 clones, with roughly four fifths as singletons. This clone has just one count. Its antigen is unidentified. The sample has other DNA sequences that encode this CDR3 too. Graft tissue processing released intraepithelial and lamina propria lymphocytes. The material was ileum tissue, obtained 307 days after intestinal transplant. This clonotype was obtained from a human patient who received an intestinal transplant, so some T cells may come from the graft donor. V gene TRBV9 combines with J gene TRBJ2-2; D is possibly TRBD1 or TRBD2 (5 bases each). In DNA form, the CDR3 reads TGTGCCAGCAGCGTAGTGGGGGCGAACACCGGGGAGCTGTTTTTT. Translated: CASSVVGANTGELFF.